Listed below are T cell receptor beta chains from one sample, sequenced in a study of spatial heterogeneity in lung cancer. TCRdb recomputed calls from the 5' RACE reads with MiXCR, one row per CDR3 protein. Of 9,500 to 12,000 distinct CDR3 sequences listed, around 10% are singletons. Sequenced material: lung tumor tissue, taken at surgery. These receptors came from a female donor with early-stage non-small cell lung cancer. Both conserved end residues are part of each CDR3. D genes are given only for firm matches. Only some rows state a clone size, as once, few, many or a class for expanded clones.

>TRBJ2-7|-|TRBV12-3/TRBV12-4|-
TGTGCCAGCAGTTTTGGGGTACCCTACGAGCAGTACTTC
CASSFGVPYEQYF
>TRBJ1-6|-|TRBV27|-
TGTGCCACCTCGACGGACTATAATTCACCCCTCCACTTT
CATSTDYNSPLHF
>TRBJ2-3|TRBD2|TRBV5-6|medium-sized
TGTGCCAGCAGCTTTCTCGGTAGCGGGGGCACAGATACGCAGTATTTT
CASSFLGSGGTDTQYF
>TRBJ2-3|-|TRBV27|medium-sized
TGTGCCAGCAGTTTATGGGGGGAGCGCACAGATACGCAGTATTTT
CASSLWGERTDTQYF
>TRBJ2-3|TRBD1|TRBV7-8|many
TGTGCCAGCAGCCCGGGGACAGACACAGATACGCAGTATTTT
CASSPGTDTDTQYF
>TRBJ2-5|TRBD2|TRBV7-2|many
TGTGCCAGCAGCTCCCACCTAGCGGGGTATCCTAACTTC
CASSSHLAGYPNF
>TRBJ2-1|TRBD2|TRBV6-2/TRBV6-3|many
TGTGCCAGCAGTGGGACTAGCGGAACCTATCGCTTTTTTCCCAATGAGCAGTTCTTC
CASSGTSGTYRFFPNEQFF
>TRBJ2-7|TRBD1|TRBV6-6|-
TGTGCCAGCAGTCCCGGGACAGGGCGTCACGAGCAGTACTTC
CASSPGTGRHEQYF
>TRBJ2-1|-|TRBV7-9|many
TGTGCCAGCAGCTTGGCCTATTGGCGGAACAATGAGCAGTTCTTC
CASSLAYWRNNEQFF
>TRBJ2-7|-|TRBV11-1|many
TGTGCCAGCAGCTCGAACCTGGAGCAGTACTTC
CASSSNLEQYF
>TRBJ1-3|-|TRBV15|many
TGTGCCACCAGCACGAGAAGAGCTGAGAGAGGGTCGGGAAACACCATATATTTT
CATSTRRAERGSGNTIYF
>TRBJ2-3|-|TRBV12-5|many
TGTGCTAGCGCCGCCGGGGGTAGGCCAGATACGCAGTATTTT
CASAAGGRPDTQYF
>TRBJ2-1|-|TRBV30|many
TGTGCCTGGAGCAGGGGTGGGAATGAGCAGTTCTTC
CAWSRGGNEQFF
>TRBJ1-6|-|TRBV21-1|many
TGTGCCAGCAGCAAAGCGGGACAGGGGGCGCATCCTGTCTATAATTCACCCCTCCACTTT
CASSKAGQGAHPVYNSPLHF
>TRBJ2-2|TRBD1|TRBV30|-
TGTGCCTGGCAAGACCCCGGACAGGCCACCGGGGAGCTGTTTTTT
CAWQDPGQATGELFF
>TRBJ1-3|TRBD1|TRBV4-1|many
TGCGCCAGCAGCCAAGGCAGGGGGATCTCAGGAAACACCATATATTTT
CASSQGRGISGNTIYF
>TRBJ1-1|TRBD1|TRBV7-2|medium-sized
TGTGCCAGCAGCCGACAGGGAAGAAACACTGAAGCTTTCTTT
CASSRQGRNTEAFF
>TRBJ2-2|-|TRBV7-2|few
TGTGCCAGCAGCTCGATAGGAGCCACCGGGGAGCTGTTTTTT
CASSSIGATGELFF
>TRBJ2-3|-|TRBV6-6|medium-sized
TGTGCCAGCAGGTTCAGTGATACGCAGTATTTT
CASRFSDTQYF
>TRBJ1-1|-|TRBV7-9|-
TGTGCCAGCAGCTTAGTTTCAGGGCGGAACACTGAAGCTTTCTTT
CASSLVSGRNTEAFF
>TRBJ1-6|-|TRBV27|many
TGTGCCAGCAGTTGGCGGTCCTCACCCCTCCACTTT
CASSWRSSPLHF
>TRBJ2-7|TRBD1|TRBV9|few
TGTGCCAGCAGCCCTTGGGACAGGGCCTACGAGCAGTACTTC
CASSPWDRAYEQYF
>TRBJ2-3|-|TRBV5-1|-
TGCGCCAGCAGCTTGGTCGGTCCGGGATGGGATGCAGATACGCAGTATTTT
CASSLVGPGWDADTQYF
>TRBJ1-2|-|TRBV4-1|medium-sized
TGCGCCAGCAGCCAAGATAGTACGTCGAATACCTATGGCTACACCTTC
CASSQDSTSNTYGYTF
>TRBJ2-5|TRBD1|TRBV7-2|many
TGTGCCAGCAGCTTAGACTACAGGGGGCTCGAGACCCAGTACTTC
CASSLDYRGLETQYF
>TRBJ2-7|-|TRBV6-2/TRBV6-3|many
TGTGCCAGCAGTGAGGGCGGAGCCTTCGAGCAGTACTTC
CASSEGGAFEQYF
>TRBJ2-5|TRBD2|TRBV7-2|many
TGTGCCAGCAGCCCCGGAGGGAGGGTACAAGAGACCCAGTACTTC
CASSPGGRVQETQYF
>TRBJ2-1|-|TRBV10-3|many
TGTGCCATCAGTGAAGGTCGGGACTCACCTTACAATGAGCAGTTCTTC
CAISEGRDSPYNEQFF
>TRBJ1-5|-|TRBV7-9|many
TGTGCCAGCAGCTTAGTAGGGGCGAATCAGCCCCAGCATTTT
CASSLVGANQPQHF
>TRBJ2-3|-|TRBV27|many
TGTGCCAGCAGTACGTTGGTTAGCACAGATACGCAGTATTTT
CASSTLVSTDTQYF
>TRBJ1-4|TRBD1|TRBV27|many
TGTGCCAGCCGACAGGGGTTTAACGAAAAACTGTTTTTT
CASRQGFNEKLFF
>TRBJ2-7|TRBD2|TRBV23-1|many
TGCGCCAGCAGTCAATCGTTGCGGGAGTGGAACTACGAGCAGTACTTC
CASSQSLREWNYEQYF
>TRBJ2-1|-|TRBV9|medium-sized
TGTGCCAGCAGCCCCGGACAAAGCTACAATGAGCAGTTCTTC
CASSPGQSYNEQFF
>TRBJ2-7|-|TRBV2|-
TGTGCCAGCATGGGGGGATCGGGCCCCTACGAGCAGTACTTC
CASMGGSGPYEQYF
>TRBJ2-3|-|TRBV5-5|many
TGTGCCAGCAGCACCGGGACATTGAGCACAGATACGCAGTATTTT
CASSTGTLSTDTQYF
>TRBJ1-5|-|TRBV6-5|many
TGTGCCACCAGAAGGGATTTAGGTCAGCCCCAGCATTTT
CATRRDLGQPQHF
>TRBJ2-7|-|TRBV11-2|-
TGTGCCAGCAGCTTAGCAGGGTTGGCTCACCCCTACGAGCAGTACTTC
CASSLAGLAHPYEQYF
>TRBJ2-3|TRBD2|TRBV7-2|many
TGTGCCAGCAGCTTAGGACTAGCTACAGATACGCAGTATTTT
CASSLGLATDTQYF
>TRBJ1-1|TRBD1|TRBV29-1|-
TGCAGCGTTGGACCCCAGGGGGATTTGAACACTGAAGCTTTCTTT
CSVGPQGDLNTEAFF
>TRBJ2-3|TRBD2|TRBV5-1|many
TGCGCCAGCAGCCTGCGACTAGCGGGGGGCTCGGTTGATACGCAGTATTTT
CASSLRLAGGSVDTQYF
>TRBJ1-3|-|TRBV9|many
TGTGCCAGCAGCGTAGGGGAAGGATCTGGAAACACCATATATTTT
CASSVGEGSGNTIYF
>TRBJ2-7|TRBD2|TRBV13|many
TGTGCCAGCAGCTCGGGACTAGCGGACTACGAGCAGTACTTC
CASSSGLADYEQYF
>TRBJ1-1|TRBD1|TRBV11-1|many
TGTGCCAGCAGCTTAGCCGGGACAGAAGGAACTGAAGCTTTCTTT
CASSLAGTEGTEAFF
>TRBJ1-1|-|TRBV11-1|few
TGTGCCAGCAGCTTATACGGGGGCAGTGAAGCTTTCTTT
CASSLYGGSEAFF
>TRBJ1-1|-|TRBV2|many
TGTGCCAGCAGTGAAGAGATGAACACTGAAGCTTTCTTT
CASSEEMNTEAFF
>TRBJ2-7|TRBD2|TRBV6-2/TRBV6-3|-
TGTGCCAGCAGTTCGCCTACTCGTAATTCCGGGACTAGTCCATACGAGCAGTACTTC
CASSSPTRNSGTSPYEQYF
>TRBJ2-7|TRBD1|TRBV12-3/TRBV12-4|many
TGTGCCAGCACCCCTAGCGGACAGGGGTCCGAGCAGTACTTC
CASTPSGQGSEQYF
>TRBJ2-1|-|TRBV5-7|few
TGTGCCACCTACCAACGTCTAGGCCGACCCTACAATGAGCAGTTCTTC
CATYQRLGRPYNEQFF
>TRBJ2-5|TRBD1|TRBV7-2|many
TGTGCCAGCAGCCCCGGGACAGGGGTGTCAGAGACCCAGTACTTC
CASSPGTGVSETQYF
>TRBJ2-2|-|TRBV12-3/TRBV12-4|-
TGTGCCAGCAGTAAGGATCGGATCGGGGAGCTGTTTTTT
CASSKDRIGELFF
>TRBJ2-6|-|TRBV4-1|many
TGCGCCAGCAGCCCGAACCCCTCCGGGGCCAACGTCCTGACTTTC
CASSPNPSGANVLTF
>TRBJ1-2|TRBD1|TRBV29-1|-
TGCAGCGTCGAGACAGGGGCGAGGGGCTACACCTTC
CSVETGARGYTF
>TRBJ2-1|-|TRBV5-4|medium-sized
TGTGCCAGCAGCTTGCGATTGGGGTGGGATACCTACAATGAGCAGTTCTTC
CASSLRLGWDTYNEQFF
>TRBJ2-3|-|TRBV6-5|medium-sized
TGTGCCAGCAACCCGTGGGAGAGCACAGATACGCAGTATTTT
CASNPWESTDTQYF
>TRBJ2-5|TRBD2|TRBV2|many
TGTGCCAGCAGGGGGACTAGCGGAAGACAAGAGACCCAGTACTTC
CASRGTSGRQETQYF
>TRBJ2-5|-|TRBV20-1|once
TGCAGTGCTAGCTGGGGCTCAAAAGAGACCCAGTACTTC
CSASWGSKETQYF
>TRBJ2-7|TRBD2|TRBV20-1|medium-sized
TGCAGTGCTAAGTCCCCTAGCGGGGGCTACGAGCAGTACTTC
CSAKSPSGGYEQYF
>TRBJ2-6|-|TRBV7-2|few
TGTGCCAGCAGCACAAACTCTGGGGCCAACGTCCTGACTTTC
CASSTNSGANVLTF
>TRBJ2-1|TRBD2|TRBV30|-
TGTGCCTGGAGTGTGGAGCGGATAGCGGGGCTCTCCTACAATGAGCAGTTCTTC
CAWSVERIAGLSYNEQFF